This TCR beta chain originates from a study of T cells in Graves' hyperthyroidism and ophthalmopathy. Study-level background: Peripheral blood was collected at initial diagnosis, before any treatment. Study-level results: The authors' 13 V-J model separated ophthalmopathy from stable hyperthyroidism. Most expanded thyroid clonotypes above 0.001 recurred in blood.

A word on this clonotype: What it binds is not known.

What was amplified from RNA transcripts were TCR beta CDR3 regions. RT-PCR in the first round (using the HTBI primer set) targeted the TCR CDR3. TCRdb redid the calling of the multiplex PCR reads with MiXCR, one entry per CDR3 protein. The table lists around 300,000 distinct CDR3 sequences, roughly 22% of them singletons, with about 60% in the top ten. It was 8.5 to 10 ml of fresh peripheral blood that supplied the PBMCs. The CDR3 extends over 15 amino acids. Germline V gene sequence: CDR1 SGHKS, CDR2 YYEKEE (reference sequence). The germline V and J ends were trimmed by 3 bases and 4 bases, with 16 bases remaining between them.

The receptor was derived from a man younger than 40 with Graves' ophthalmopathy. This chain joins TRBV5-5 and TRBJ1-1; D not resolved. Sample: blood. CDR3 nucleotide sequence: TGTGCCAGCAGCTCACATACCGGCCCGGGCACTGAAGCTTTCTTT. Amino acid sequence: CASSSHTGPGTEAFF.